Sequencing of this TCR beta chain was carried out in a study of T cells in Graves' hyperthyroidism and ophthalmopathy. Regions amplified from RNA transcripts were the TCR beta CDR3 regions. A set of HTBI primers served as the primers for a first-round RT-PCR of the TCR CDR3. TCRdb reprocessed the multiplex PCR reads via MiXCR and lists one record per CDR3 protein. Of roughly 400,000 distinct CDR3 sequences listed, approximately 14% are singletons. Trimming cost V 5 bases and J 5 bases; bases outside gene matches: 8. Per the germline V gene, CDR1 is MNHEY and CDR2 is SMNVEV (reference sequence). The CDR3 totals 14 residues.

The material sequenced was blood. The receptor was derived from a woman aged 18 to 35 with Graves' hyperthyroidism that later progressed to Graves' ophthalmopathy. The chain couples TRBV27 to TRBJ2-5; 7 nucleotides agree with TRBD1. CDR3: CASSANRGRETQYF. In DNA form, the CDR3 reads TGTGCCAGCAGTGCCAACAGGGGTCGGGAGACCCAGTACTTC.